This T cell receptor (beta chain) was identified during a study of blood T cell repertoires in COVID-19. On the study more broadly: COVID-19 samples from acute and convalescent phases originated in the United States, Italy and Spain. T cells, B-cell-depleted T cells, or PBMCs supplied cDNA or gDNA.

V was pared by 3 bases and J by 6 bases, with 7 bases between. Germline CDR1 DFQATT, CDR2 SNEGSKA (reference sequence). The CDR3 runs 11 residues. Original methodology: Scientists estimated how many nucleated cells there were by amplifying reference gene primers. Sequencing used immunoSEQ multiplex PCR; TCRdb keeps in-frame clones, though not all of them. The V and J calls and clone size are taken from that table; D and trimming were inferred from the DNA. This sample has around 240,000 clones, with about 88% found just once. V usage is TRBV20-1 and J usage is TRBJ2-3; possibly TRBD1 for D (6 bases). This receptor was taken from a man aged 35 to 55 with acute or convalescent COVID-19. Sequencing input: peripheral blood. CDR3 coding DNA: TGCAGTGCTAGTGACAGGGATACGCAGTATTTT. Translating it yields CSASDRDTQYF.